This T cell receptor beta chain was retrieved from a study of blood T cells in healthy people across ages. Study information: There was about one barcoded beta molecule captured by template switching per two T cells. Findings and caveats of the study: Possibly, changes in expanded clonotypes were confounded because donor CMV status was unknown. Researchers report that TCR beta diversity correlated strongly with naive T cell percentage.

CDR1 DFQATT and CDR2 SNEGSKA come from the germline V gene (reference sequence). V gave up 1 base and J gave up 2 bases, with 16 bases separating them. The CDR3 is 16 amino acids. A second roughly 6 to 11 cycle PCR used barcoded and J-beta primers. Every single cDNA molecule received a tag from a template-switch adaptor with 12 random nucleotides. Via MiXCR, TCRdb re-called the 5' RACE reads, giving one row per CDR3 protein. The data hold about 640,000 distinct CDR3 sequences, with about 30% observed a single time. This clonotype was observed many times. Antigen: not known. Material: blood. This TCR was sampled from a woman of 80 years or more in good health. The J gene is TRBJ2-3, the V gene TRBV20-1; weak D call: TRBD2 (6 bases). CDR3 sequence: CSARGRRRGSTDTQYF. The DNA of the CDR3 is TGCAGTGCTAGAGGGCGGCGGCGGGGCTCCACAGATACGCAGTATTTT.